These 19 T cell receptor beta chains share one sample of origin, sequenced in a study of T cell responses to AZD1222 COVID-19 vaccine. Method: immunoSEQ multiplex PCR; TCRdb's copy keeps in-frame clones and lacks some. The sample records roughly 120,000 clones, 85% to 90% being singletons. Specimen: peripheral blood, collected 28 days after the second AZD1222 dose. Receptor source: an adult who received the AZD1222 COVID-19 vaccine.

This sequence joins TRBV5-5 and TRBJ2-7; 11 nucleotides agree with TRBD2. CDR1 and CDR2 from the germline V gene are SGHKS and YYEKEE (reference sequence). This CDR3 has 17 residues. V was clipped by 2 bases and J by 2 bases; unmatched bases: 9. Written as DNA, the CDR3 is TGTGCCAGCAGCTTACTAGCGGGGGTGCTCAGTACCTACGAGCAGTACTTC. This gives the protein CASSLLAGVLSTYEQYF.

V gene TRBV6-2 or TRBV6-3 combines with J gene TRBJ2-3, with TRBD2 matching over 9 bases. CDR1 and CDR2 (germline): MNHEY, SVGEGT. V shed 0 bases, J shed 0 bases, and the junction held 4 bases outside the gene matches. This CDR3 spans 17 amino acids. This CDR3 reads CASSYSQREASTDTQYF. The DNA of the CDR3 is TGTGCCAGCAGTTACTCGCAGCGGGAGGCTAGCACAGATACGCAGTATTTT.

The V and J genes are TRBV30 and TRBJ2-7, with 8 bases matching TRBD1. The V gene's germline CDR1 is GTSNPN and CDR2 SVGIG (reference sequence). V lost 0 bases, J lost 1 base, and 5 bases stayed unmatched. The CDR3 totals 15 residues. Written as DNA, the CDR3 is TGTGCCTGGAGTGTCGGGACAGGATATTCCTACGAGCAGTACTTC. Its translation: CAWSVGTGYSYEQYF.

J is TRBJ2-1 and V is TRBV7-9; maybe TRBD1 (5 bases). The germline V and J ends were trimmed by 6 bases and 1 base, with 22 bases remaining between them. The CDR3 covers 18 residues. Germline V gives CDR1 SEHNR, CDR2 FQNEAQ (reference sequence). The CDR3 region has the DNA TGTGCCAGCAGACCCCACCGACCCACAAAGGGGTCCTACAATGAGCAGTTCTTC. Protein sequence: CASRPHRPTKGSYNEQFF.

The rearrangement links TRBV4-2 to TRBJ2-7; the D is unclear. CDR3 length: 12 residues. Trimming took 0 bases from V and 6 from J, leaving 6 bases between them. The germline V gene has CDR1 LGHNA and CDR2 YNFKEQ. The chain's CDR3 is CASSQDRVEQYF. DNA for the CDR3: TGTGCCAGCAGCCAAGATCGTGTCGAGCAGTACTTC.

J is TRBJ2-5 and V is TRBV18, with TRBD1 matching 11 bases. This CDR3 has 18 residues. Germline CDR1 is KGHSH and CDR2 is LQKENI. J was trimmed by 0 bases and V by 6 bases; bases with no gene match: 12. The DNA of the CDR3 is TGTGCCAGCTCCCATAAAGGAGTGGGACAGGGGGACCAAGAGACCCAGTACTTC. Protein product: CASSHKGVGQGDQETQYF.

Here the CDR3 reads CASREGTSSTDTQYF. CDR3 bases: TGTGCCAGTAGAGAAGGGACTAGCTCCACAGATACGCAGTATTTT. This rearrangement joins TRBV19 to TRBJ2-3, with 9 bases fitting TRBD2. The V gene end was trimmed by 6 bases and the J gene end by 2 bases; junction bases not matched to a gene: 6. This CDR3 spans 15 amino acids. CDR1 LNHDA and CDR2 SQIVND come from the germline V gene (reference sequence).

V gene TRBV7-3 combines with J gene TRBJ1-1; D is possibly TRBD1 (5 bases). Between the trimmed V and J ends, which lost 5 bases and 4 bases, there was a span of 14 bases. CDR1 is SGHTA, CDR2 FQGTGA, per germline. This CDR3 region has 14 residues. CDR3 nucleotide sequence: TGTGCCAGCAGCCCGGCCGGGGGTGGCACTGAAGCTTTCTTT. It encodes CASSPAGGGTEAFF.

The chain is built from TRBV11-1 and TRBJ1-1; 9 nucleotides match TRBD1. Germline V lookup: CDR1 SGHAT, CDR2 FQDESV (reference sequence). The CDR3 has 16 amino acids. The V gene end was trimmed by 5 bases and the J gene end by 5 bases; junction bases not matched to a gene: 12. CDR3 amino acids: CASSHTSDRGGTEAFF. CDR3 nucleotide sequence: TGTGCCAGCAGCCATACCTCCGACAGGGGGGGAACTGAAGCTTTCTTT.

This chain links TRBV3-1 (or the pseudogene TRBV3-2) with TRBJ2-7, with 10 bases that match TRBD2. Germline loops: CDR1 LGHDT, CDR2 YNNKEL (reference sequence). The CDR3 spans 21 residues. Trimming took 3 bases from V and 3 from J; bases not matched to a gene: 23. CDR3: CASSQGVRLAGGRGRYYEQYF. The CDR3 DNA sequence: TGTGCCAGCAGCCAGGGGGTGAGACTAGCGGGCGGAAGGGGCCGATACTACGAGCAGTACTTC.

The chain is built from TRBV11-2 and TRBJ1-2; TRBD1 might be the D (5 bases). V shed 2 bases and J shed 3 bases, with 16 bases lying between them. This CDR3 spans 16 amino acids. Germline values: CDR1 SGHAT, CDR2 FQNNGV. The CDR3 sequence is CASSLFGGVIDYGYTF. In DNA form, the CDR3 reads TGTGCCAGCAGCTTATTCGGGGGGGTGATTGACTATGGCTACACCTTC.

V is TRBV20-1 and J is TRBJ2-6; unclear D gene. With 3 bases removed from V and 2 bases from J, the gap between germline ends came to 8 bases. The CDR3 covers 14 residues. The germline gives CDR1 DFQATT, CDR2 SNEGSKA (reference sequence). DNA for the CDR3: TGCAGTGCTAGTGAAGGGACTGGGGCCAACGTCCTGACTTTC. Its translation: CSASEGTGANVLTF.

V and J are TRBV10-1 and TRBJ2-2; D perhaps matches TRBD1 (5 bases). This CDR3 is 16 amino acids long. Germline assignment: CDR1 WNHNN and CDR2 SYGVQD (reference sequence). The V and J ends lost 3 bases and 4 bases respectively, with 15 bases between them. The CDR3 reads CASSDRTPAGTGELFF. The CDR3 DNA is TGCGCCAGCAGTGATCGGACACCGGCCGGCACCGGGGAGCTGTTTTTT.

This rearrangement joins TRBV6-5 to TRBJ2-2; D is perhaps TRBD1 or TRBD2 (6 bases each). CDR1 and CDR2 from the germline V gene are MNHEY and SVGAGI. The germline V and J ends were trimmed by 8 bases and 4 bases, with 17 bases remaining between them. The CDR3 totals 15 residues. This chain's CDR3 is CASQSGGRGTGELFF. The CDR3 nucleotides read TGTGCCAGCCAAAGTGGGGGGCGCGGCACCGGGGAGCTGTTTTTT.

V gene TRBV7-9 combines with J gene TRBJ2-5; TRBD1 matches at 10 bases. Germline V gene data show CDR1 as SEHNR and CDR2 as FQNEAQ (reference sequence). This CDR3 has 14 residues. The junction had 5 bases not matched to a gene; V was cut back by 7 bases and J by 3 bases. The CDR3 loop is CASNTGQGEETQYF. CDR3 coding DNA: TGTGCCAGCAACACCGGACAGGGGGAAGAGACCCAGTACTTC. The full variable domain, in which reference TRBV7-9 and TRBJ2-5 provide the parts outside the CDR3, is DTGVSQNPRHKITKRGQNVTFRCDPISEHNRLYWYRQTLGQGPEFLTYFQNEAQLEKSRLLSDRFSAERPKGSFSTLEIQRTEQGDSAMYLCASNTGQGEETQYFGPGTRLLVL.

The V call is TRBV3-1 (or the pseudogene TRBV3-2), the J call TRBJ1-5; D is ambiguous. Per germline, CDR1 LGHDT and CDR2 YNNKEL (reference sequence). The CDR3 has 13 residues. V gave up 0 bases and J gave up 9 bases, with 9 bases separating them. The chain's CDR3 is CASSQDPPGPQHF. In DNA, the CDR3 is TGTGCCAGCAGCCAAGATCCGCCCGGGCCCCAGCATTTT.

The rearrangement joins TRBV19 to TRBJ2-7; 14 positions match TRBD2. The CDR3 spans 15 residues. Germline values: CDR1 LNHDA, CDR2 SQIVND (reference sequence). The J segment lost 3 bases and the V segment lost 6 bases, leaving 4 bases of the junction unmatched. The CDR3 coding sequence is TGTGCCAGTAGAGCCGGGACTAGCGGGAGCTACGAGCAGTACTTC. Its protein product is CASRAGTSGSYEQYF.

The chain joins TRBV5-5 to TRBJ1-2; D gene uncertain. Between the trimmed V and J ends, which lost 3 bases and 0 bases, there was a span of 12 bases. The CDR3 spans 15 residues. CDR1 is SGHKS and CDR2 is YYEKEE in the germline V gene (reference sequence). As DNA, the CDR3 is TGTGCCAGCAGCTGGGCGGACTACACTAACTATGGCTACACCTTC. Residues: CASSWADYTNYGYTF. Drawing the rest from reference TRBV5-5 and TRBJ1-2, the complete variable domain is DAGVTQSPTHLIKTRGQQVTLRCSPISGHKSVSWYQQVLGQGPQFIFQYYEKEERGRGNFPDRFSARQFPNYSSELNVNALLLGDSALYLCASSWADYTNYGYTFGSGTRLTVV.

DNA of the CDR3: TGTGCCAGCAGCCCGCTCCAGGGGGGCGGGAGTCAGAATGAGCAGTTCTTC. Translating it yields CASSPLQGGGSQNEQFF. The chain carries TRBV7-2 and TRBJ2-1; D is perhaps TRBD1 or TRBD2 (7 bases each). The germline gives CDR1 SGHTA, CDR2 FQGNSA. Trimming stripped 5 bases from V and 7 bases from J, with 24 bases between. The CDR3 sequence is 17 residues long.